These T cell receptor beta chains were read from a single sample in a study of cytomegalovirus exposure and HLA in healthy donors. Data came from immunoSEQ multiplex PCR; TCRdb stores just in-frame clones and leaves some out. The table shows 90,000 to 120,000 clones, with 75% occurring only once. The sequencing input was PBMCs. The receptors were gathered from a woman aged 18-29 years in good health and CMV-seropositive. Both conserved end residues are part of each CDR3. Each record gives: clone size, V gene, D gene, CDR3 protein. The D gene is left open where the match is weak. Size is stated for part of the rows, as once, few or many counts, or as a class when the clone is expanded.

>NA|TRBV29-1|TRBD1
CSVDRPTGELFF
>NA|TRBV4-3|NA
CASSQDLEQGETQYF
>NA|TRBV18|NA
CASSPRERANYGYTF
>NA|TRBV30|NA
CAWSVTGTNTGELFF
>few|TRBV6-4|TRBD2
CASSTTSGSYNEQFF
>few|TRBV2|NA
CASSRRTDEQYF
>NA|TRBV29-1|TRBD1
CSVRTGNYGYTF
>NA|TRBV7-3|NA
CASSAPSDRNTGELFF
>once|TRBV6-6|TRBD1
CASSYPPGQGIYEQYF
>NA|TRBV27|NA
CASSLFGGTARGGYTF
>NA|TRBV2|TRBD1
CASKEQGSSYGYTF
>NA|TRBV6-5|TRBD1
CASTDWGQGAYEQYF
>NA|TRBV30|TRBD1
CAWSSQGLAKNIQYF
>NA|TRBV5-5|NA
CASMERWDQPQHF
>NA|TRBV6-4|NA
CASSVLASHEQFF
>once|TRBV5-1|NA
CASSSRGGNTEAFF
>NA|TRBV18|NA
CASSPLEVLSYEQYF
>NA|TRBV9|NA
CASSVGILDSGQETQYF
>once|TRBV14|TRBD2
CASSPLAGAAYEQFF
>NA|TRBV28|TRBD2
CASSLLGSRLAGGTGELFF
>NA|TRBV7-8|NA
CASSLVRDSWTGELFF
>once|TRBV29-1|TRBD1
CSVSGQGWETQYF
>few|TRBV25-1|NA
CASLLSYNSPLHF
>NA|TRBV5-1|NA
CASSSLESTGELFF
>NA|TRBV18|NA
CASSPPKASDYNEQFF
>NA|TRBV25-1|TRBD2
CASSDGVSGITGELFF